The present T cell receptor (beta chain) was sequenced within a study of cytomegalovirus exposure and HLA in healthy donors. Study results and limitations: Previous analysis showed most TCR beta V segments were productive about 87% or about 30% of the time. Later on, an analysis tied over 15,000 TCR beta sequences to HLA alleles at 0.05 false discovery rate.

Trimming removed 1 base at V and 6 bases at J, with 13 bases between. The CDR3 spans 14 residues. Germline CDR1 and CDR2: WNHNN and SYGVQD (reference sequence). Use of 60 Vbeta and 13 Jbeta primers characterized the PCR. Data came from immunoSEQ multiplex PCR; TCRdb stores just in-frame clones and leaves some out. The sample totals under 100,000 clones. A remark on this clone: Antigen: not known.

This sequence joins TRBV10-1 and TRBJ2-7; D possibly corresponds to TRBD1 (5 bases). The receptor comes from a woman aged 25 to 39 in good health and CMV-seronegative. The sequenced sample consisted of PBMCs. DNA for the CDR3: TGCGCCAGCAGTGAGTTGGCAGGGCCTGGCGAGCAGTACTTC. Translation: CASSELAGPGEQYF.